These T cell receptor beta chains were read from a single sample in a study of shared clonotypes between healthy human individuals. Measured with immunoSEQ multiplex PCR; TCRdb has only the in-frame clones, and not every one. Among about a million clones, 65% to 80% were seen once, and the ten largest hold 1.4%. The sample taken for sequencing was memory CD4+ T cells sorted from blood. All receptors derive from a man younger than 30 in good health. The CDR3 runs from the conserved cysteine through the conserved F or W. A D gene is named only where the DNA matches it firmly. Size is stated for part of the rows, as once, few or many counts, or as a class when the clone is expanded.

TRBV6-1	NA	TRBJ2-3	NA	TGTGCCAGCAGTGGTCTGCGGGCGGGGACAGATACGCAGTATTTT	CASSGLRAGTDTQYF
TRBV30	NA	TRBJ1-1	NA	TGTGCCTGGAGTTCCAGCGGTGGTGAAGCTTTCTTT	CAWSSSGGEAFF
TRBV5-6	NA	TRBJ1-1	NA	TGTGCCAGCAGCCAACGGGAAACCAACACTGAAGCTTTCTTT	CASSQRETNTEAFF
TRBV10-3	NA	TRBJ2-2	few	TGTGCCATCGGGGATGCCGGGGAGCTGTTTTTT	CAIGDAGELFF
TRBV7-9	TRBD1	TRBJ1-2	few	TGTGCCAGCAGCCGGGACAGCGCCAGCTATGGCTACACCTTC	CASSRDSASYGYTF
TRBV18	TRBD2	TRBJ2-1	NA	TGTGCCAGCTCACCAGCTAGCGGGAGGGGCAATGAGCAGTTCTTC	CASSPASGRGNEQFF
TRBV9	NA	TRBJ2-5	once	TGTGCCAGCAGCGACCTCCGGGCTCCCGGGACCCAGTACTTC	CASSDLRAPGTQYF
TRBV18	NA	TRBJ2-3	NA	TGTGCCAGCTCAACCGACAGGATGAGAACAGATACGCAGTATTTT	CASSTDRMRTDTQYF
TRBV6-1	TRBD1	TRBJ1-2	few	TGTGCCAGCAACAGGGGGGATGGCTACACCTTC	CASNRGDGYTF
TRBV28	TRBD1	TRBJ2-7	NA	TGTGCCAGCAGTTTCCCCGGACAGGGAGAGGAGTACTTC	CASSFPGQGEEYF
TRBV5-1	TRBD1	TRBJ1-1	NA	TGCGCCAGCAGCTTGGTACAGGGGGGGATGAACACTGAAGCTTTCTTT	CASSLVQGGMNTEAFF
TRBV7-9	TRBD1	TRBJ2-6	NA	TGTGCCAGCAGCACCGGACAGGGGGGGTTCTTCTCTGGGGCCAACGTCCTGACTTTC	CASSTGQGGFFSGANVLTF
TRBV7-2	NA	TRBJ2-2	NA	TGTGCCAGTGAGGAGGGGAGTAACACCGGGGAGCTGTTTTTT	CASEEGSNTGELFF
TRBV5-1	TRBD2	TRBJ2-5	NA	TGCGCCAGCAGCACTAGCGGGGGGGCCGGCCAAGAGACCCAGTACTTC	CASSTSGGAGQETQYF
TRBV6-6	NA	TRBJ2-2	once	TGTGCCAGCAGGTCTCCCGGCGGGAAGAACACCGGGGAGCTGTTTTTT	CASRSPGGKNTGELFF
TRBV2	NA	TRBJ2-2	many	TGTGCCAGCAGTGTCACCGGGGAGCTGTTTTTT	CASSVTGELFF
TRBV4-1	NA	TRBJ2-7	once	TGCGCCAGCAGCCAAGATTCGGTCCCAACTTCCCGCGAGCAGTACTTC	CASSQDSVPTSREQYF
TRBV5-1	TRBD2	TRBJ2-1	NA	TGCGCCAGCAGCGCCCGACTAGCGGGAGGGTACAACAATGAGCAGTTCTTC	CASSARLAGGYNNEQFF
TRBV19	NA	TRBJ2-5	NA	TGTGCCAGTAGAAGAAGGGAGCAAGAGACCCAGTACTTC	CASRRREQETQYF
TRBV6-5	TRBD1	TRBJ1-1	few	TGTGCCAGCAGTACAGACAGGGACACTGAAGCTTTCTTT	CASSTDRDTEAFF
TRBV18	NA	TRBJ1-5	once	TGTGCCAGCTCACTCAAGCGACAGGAGTATAGCAATCAGCCCCAGCATTTT	CASSLKRQEYSNQPQHF
TRBV10-2	NA	TRBJ2-1	NA	TGCGCCAGCAGTGACAGCCCCGGCCGCTCCTACAATGAGCAGTTCTTC	CASSDSPGRSYNEQFF
TRBV6-1	NA	TRBJ2-7	NA	TGTGCCAGCAGTGAAATGCTGGACTACGAGCAGTACTTC	CASSEMLDYEQYF
TRBV18	TRBD2	TRBJ2-3	NA	TGTGCCAGCTCATCAGGGGCTAGCGGGAGCACAGATACGCAGTATTTT	CASSSGASGSTDTQYF
TRBV5-4	NA	TRBJ2-7	few	TGTGCCAGCAGCTTGGGCTTTGGCGAGCAGTACTTC	CASSLGFGEQYF